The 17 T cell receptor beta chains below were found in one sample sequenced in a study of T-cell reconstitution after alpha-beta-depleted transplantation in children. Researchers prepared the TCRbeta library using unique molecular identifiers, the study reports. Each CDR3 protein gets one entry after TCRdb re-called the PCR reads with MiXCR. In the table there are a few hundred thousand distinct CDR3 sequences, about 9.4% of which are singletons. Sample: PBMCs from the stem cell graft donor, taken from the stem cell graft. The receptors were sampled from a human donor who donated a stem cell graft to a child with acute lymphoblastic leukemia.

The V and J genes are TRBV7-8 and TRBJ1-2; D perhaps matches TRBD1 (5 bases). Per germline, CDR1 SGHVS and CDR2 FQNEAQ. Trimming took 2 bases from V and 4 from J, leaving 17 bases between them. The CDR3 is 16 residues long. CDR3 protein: CASSLYGMGPSYGYTF. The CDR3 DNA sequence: TGTGCCAGCAGCTTATACGGGATGGGGCCGTCCTATGGCTACACCTTC.

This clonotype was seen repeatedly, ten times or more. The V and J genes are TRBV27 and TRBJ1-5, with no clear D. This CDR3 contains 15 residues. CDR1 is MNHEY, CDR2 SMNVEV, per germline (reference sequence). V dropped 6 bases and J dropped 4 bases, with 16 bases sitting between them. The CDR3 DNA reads TGTGCCAGCAGATCCCCTGGGGATGGGAATCAGCCCCAGCATTTT. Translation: CASRSPGDGNQPQHF.

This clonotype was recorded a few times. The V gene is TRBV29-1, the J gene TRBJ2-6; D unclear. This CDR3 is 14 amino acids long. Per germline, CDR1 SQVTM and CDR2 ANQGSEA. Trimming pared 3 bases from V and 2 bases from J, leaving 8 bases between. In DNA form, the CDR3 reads TGCAGCGTTGAGAGAGCTGCTGGGGCCAACGTCCTGACTTTC. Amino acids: CSVERAAGANVLTF.

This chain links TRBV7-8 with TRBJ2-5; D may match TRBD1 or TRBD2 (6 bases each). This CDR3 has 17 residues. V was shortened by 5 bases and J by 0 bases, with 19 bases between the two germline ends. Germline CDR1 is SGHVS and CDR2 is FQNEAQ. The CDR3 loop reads CASSATSGDKYQETQYF. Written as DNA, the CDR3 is TGTGCCAGCAGCGCCACTTCGGGGGACAAGTACCAAGAGACCCAGTACTTC.

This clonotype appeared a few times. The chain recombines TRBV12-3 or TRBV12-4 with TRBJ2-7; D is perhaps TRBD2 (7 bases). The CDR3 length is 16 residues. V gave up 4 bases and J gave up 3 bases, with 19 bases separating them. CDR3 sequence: CASSSPGRQGLYEQYF. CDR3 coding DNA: TGTGCCAGCAGTTCGCCCGGGAGGCAGGGGCTCTACGAGCAGTACTTC.

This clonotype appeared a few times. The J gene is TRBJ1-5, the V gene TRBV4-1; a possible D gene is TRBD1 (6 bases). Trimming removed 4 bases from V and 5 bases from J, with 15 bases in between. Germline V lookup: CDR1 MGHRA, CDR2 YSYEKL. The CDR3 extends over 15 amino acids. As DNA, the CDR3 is TGCGCCAGCAGCCTTACCGCCAGGGGCTATCAGCCCCAGCATTTT. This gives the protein CASSLTARGYQPQHF.

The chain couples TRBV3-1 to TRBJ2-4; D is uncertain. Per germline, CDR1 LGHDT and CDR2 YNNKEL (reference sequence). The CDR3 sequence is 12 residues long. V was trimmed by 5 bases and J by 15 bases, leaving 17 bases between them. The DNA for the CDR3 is TGTGCCAGCAGCATTAACTCCGGGCCCCCGTACTTC. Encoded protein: CASSINSGPPYF.

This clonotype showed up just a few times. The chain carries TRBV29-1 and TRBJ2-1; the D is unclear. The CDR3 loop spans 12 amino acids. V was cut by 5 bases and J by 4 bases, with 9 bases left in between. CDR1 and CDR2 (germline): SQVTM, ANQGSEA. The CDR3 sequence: CSVPGLYNEQFF. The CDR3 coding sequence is TGCAGCGTTCCCGGTTTATACAATGAGCAGTTCTTC.

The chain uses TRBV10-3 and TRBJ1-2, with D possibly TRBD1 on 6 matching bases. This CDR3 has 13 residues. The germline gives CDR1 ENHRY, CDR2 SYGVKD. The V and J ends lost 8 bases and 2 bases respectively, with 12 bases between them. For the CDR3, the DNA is TGTGCCATCGAACAGGGAAAGAACTATGGCTACACCTTC. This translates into CAIEQGKNYGYTF.

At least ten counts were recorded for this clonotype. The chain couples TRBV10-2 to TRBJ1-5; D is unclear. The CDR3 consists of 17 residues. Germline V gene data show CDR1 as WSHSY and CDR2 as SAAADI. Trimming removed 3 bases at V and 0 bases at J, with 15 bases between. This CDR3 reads CASSELRAVYSNQPQHF. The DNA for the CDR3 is TGCGCCAGCAGTGAACTGCGGGCAGTCTATAGCAATCAGCCCCAGCATTTT.

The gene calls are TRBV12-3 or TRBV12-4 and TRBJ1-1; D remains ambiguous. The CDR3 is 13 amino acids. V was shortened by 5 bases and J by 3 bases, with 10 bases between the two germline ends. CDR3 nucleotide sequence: TGTGCCAGCAGTACCCGGGAGGACACTGAAGCTTTCTTT. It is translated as CASSTREDTEAFF.

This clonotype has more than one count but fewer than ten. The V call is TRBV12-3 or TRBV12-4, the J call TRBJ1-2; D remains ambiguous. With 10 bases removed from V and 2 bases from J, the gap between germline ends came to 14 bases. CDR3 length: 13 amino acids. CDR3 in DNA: TGTGCCACTGGAGAGGCAGTAAACTATGGCTACACCTTC. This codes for CATGEAVNYGYTF.

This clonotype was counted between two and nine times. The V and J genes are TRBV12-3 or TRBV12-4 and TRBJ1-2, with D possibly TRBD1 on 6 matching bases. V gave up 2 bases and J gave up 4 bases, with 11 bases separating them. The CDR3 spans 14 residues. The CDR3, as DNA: TGTGCCAGCAGTTTAAGAGGGGGGAGCTATGGCTACACCTTC. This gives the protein CASSLRGGSYGYTF.

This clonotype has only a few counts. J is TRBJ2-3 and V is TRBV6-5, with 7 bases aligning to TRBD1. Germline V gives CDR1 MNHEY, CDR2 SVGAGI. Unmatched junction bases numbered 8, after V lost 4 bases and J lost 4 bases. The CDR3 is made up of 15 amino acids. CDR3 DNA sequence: TGTGCCAGCAGTTCGGGACAGCACCTCCCAGATACGCAGTATTTT. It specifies CASSSGQHLPDTQYF.

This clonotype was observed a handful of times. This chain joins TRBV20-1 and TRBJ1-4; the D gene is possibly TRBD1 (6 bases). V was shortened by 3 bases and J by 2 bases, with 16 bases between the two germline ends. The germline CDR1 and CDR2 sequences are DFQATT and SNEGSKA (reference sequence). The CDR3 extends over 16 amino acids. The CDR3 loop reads CSASVISGATNEKLFF. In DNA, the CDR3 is TGCAGTGCTAGTGTCATTTCGGGGGCGACTAATGAAAAACTGTTTTTT.

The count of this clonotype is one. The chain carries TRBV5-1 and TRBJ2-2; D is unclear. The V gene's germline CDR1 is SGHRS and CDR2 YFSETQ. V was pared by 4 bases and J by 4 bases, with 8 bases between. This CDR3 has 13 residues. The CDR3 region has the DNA TGCGCCAGCAGCATGAAAAGCACCGGGGAGCTGTTTTTT. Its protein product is CASSMKSTGELFF. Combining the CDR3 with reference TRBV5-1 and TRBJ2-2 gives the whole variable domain KAGVTQTPRYLIKTRGQQVTLSCSPISGHRSVSWYQQTPGQGLQFLFEYFSETQRNKGNFPGRFSGRQFSNSRSEMNVSTLELGDSALYLCASSMKSTGELFFGEGSRLTVL.

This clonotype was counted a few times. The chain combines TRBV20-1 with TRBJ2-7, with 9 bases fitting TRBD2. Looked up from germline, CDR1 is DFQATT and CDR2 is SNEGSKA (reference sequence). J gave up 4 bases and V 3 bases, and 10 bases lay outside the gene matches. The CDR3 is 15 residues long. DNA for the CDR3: TGCAGTGCTAGTTTACTAGCGGGCGTGAATTACGAGCAGTACTTC. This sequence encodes CSASLLAGVNYEQYF.